This TCR beta chain was identified in a study of TIL therapy for anti-PD-1-resistant metastatic lung cancer. Across the study: Patients had a median age of about 55 years (range 38-75). Half of patients were current or former smokers.

The immunoSEQ assay was v3. The data were produced by immunoSEQ multiplex PCR, yet TCRdb's version contains in-frame clones alone and is incomplete. This table holds roughly 23,000 clones, around 71% found once. Germline trimming cut 3 bases from V and 5 bases from J; bases unmatched to any gene: 6. The germline gives CDR1 MNHNS, CDR2 SASEGT. The CDR3 has 15 residues. This clone came up a few times. Regarding time point: pre-treatment sample, taken before nivolumab and TIL therapy. Adults with stage 4 NSCLC were enrolled in a phase I trial. V and J are TRBV6-1 and TRBJ1-1, with TRBD1 matching 10 bases. Sequenced here: blood, sampled at baseline. This TCR was recovered from a person between 30 and 80 years old with non-small cell lung cancer. CDR3 in amino acids: CASSEPTGGGTEAFF. The CDR3 DNA is TGTGCCAGCAGTGAGCCGACAGGGGGCGGTACTGAAGCTTTCTTT.